The T cell receptor (beta chain) under discussion was sequenced for a study of cytomegalovirus exposure and HLA in healthy donors. Primers included in the PCR were 60 Vbeta and 13 Jbeta primers. Profiling relied on immunoSEQ multiplex PCR, and the TCRdb table lists in-frame clones only, not all of them. This table holds 60,000 to 65,000 clones. Sequenced: PBMCs. The clonotype was recovered from a woman aged 18 to 35 in good health and CMV-seronegative.

As DNA, the CDR3 is TGCAGCTTTCAACAGGGGGCCGGCACAGATACGCAGTATTTT. Protein: CSFQQGAGTDTQYF. The J gene is TRBJ2-3, the V gene TRBV29-1; 9 positions match TRBD1. With V trimmed by 8 bases and J by 1 base, 7 bases remained unmatched. CDR3 length: 14 residues. Looked up from germline, CDR1 is SQVTM and CDR2 is ANQGSEA.